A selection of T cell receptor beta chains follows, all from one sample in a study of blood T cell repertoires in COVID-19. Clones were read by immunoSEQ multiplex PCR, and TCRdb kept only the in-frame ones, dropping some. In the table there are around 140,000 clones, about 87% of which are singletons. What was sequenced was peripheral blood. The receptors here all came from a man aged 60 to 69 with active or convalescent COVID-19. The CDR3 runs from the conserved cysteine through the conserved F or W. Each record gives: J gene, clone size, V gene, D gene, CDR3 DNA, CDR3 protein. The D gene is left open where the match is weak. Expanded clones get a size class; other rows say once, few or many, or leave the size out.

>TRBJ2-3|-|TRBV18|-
TGTGCCAGCTCACCCTCTATCGGGGGCACAGATACGCAGTATTTT
CASSPSIGGTDTQYF
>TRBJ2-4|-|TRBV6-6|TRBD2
TGTGCCAGCAGTCATTCGGGACTAGCGGGGCGAGGGGACATTCAGTACTTC
CASSHSGLAGRGDIQYF
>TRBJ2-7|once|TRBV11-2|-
TGTGCCAGCAGCCGCCTAACGGGGGGCGGGAGCTATGAGCAGTACTTC
CASSRLTGGGSYEQYF
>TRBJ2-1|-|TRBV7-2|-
TGTGCCAGCAGCTTAGACTACGTTGGTGAGCAGTTCTTC
CASSLDYVGEQFF
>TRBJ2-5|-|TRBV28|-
TGTGCCAGCAGTTTACAGCGAGCACAAGAGACCCAGTACTTC
CASSLQRAQETQYF
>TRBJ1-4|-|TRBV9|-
TGTGCCAGCAGCGTAGCGGATACAGAGGGAAAACTGTTTTTT
CASSVADTEGKLFF
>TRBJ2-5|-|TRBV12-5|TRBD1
TGTGCTAGTGGCCTGGACAGGGGGGACCGGTGGTGGTTGGTGGCACAAGAGACCCAGTACTTC
CASGLDRGDRWWLVAQETQYF
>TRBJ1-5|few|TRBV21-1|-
TGTGCCAGAAACGACAGGGGGTTTCTTCAGCCCCAGCATTTT
CARNDRGFLQPQHF
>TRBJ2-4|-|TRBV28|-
TGTGCCAGCAGTTTAACAGATATTCAGTACTTC
CASSLTDIQYF
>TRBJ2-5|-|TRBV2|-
TGTGCCAGCAGTGTAGACTTCCAAGAGACCCAGTACTTC
CASSVDFQETQYF
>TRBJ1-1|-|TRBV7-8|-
TGTGCCAGCAGCCTGGGACAAGTGAACACTGAAGCTTTCTTT
CASSLGQVNTEAFF
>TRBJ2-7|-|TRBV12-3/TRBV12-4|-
TGTGCCAGCAGTTTATACTACGAGCAGTACTTC
CASSLYYEQYF
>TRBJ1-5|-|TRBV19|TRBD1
TGTGCCAGTAGTCCCGGACAGGGTTTTAGCAATCAGCCCCAGCATTTT
CASSPGQGFSNQPQHF
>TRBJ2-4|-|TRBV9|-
TGTGCCAGCAGCGTAGAAGGGGGTGCGGACATTCAGTACTTC
CASSVEGGADIQYF
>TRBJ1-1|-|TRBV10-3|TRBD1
TGTGCCACCGGACAGGGGGCGAGCACTGAAGCTTTCTTT
CATGQGASTEAFF
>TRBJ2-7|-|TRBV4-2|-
TGTGCCAGCAGCCAAGCCAAGACAGGACCCTACGAGCAGTACTTC
CASSQAKTGPYEQYF
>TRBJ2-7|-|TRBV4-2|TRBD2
TGTGCCAGCAGCCAACTAGCGGGAGCTCCCTCCTACGAGCAGTACTTC
CASSQLAGAPSYEQYF
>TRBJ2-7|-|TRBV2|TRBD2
TGTGCCAGCTGGCGGCTAGCGGGAGGGTTACTTTCCTACGAGCAGTACTTC
CASWRLAGGLLSYEQYF
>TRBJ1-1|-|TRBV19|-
TGTGCCAGTAGTATAGAAAGGGGAGGGGGAGGCACTGAAGCTTTCTTT
CASSIERGGGGTEAFF
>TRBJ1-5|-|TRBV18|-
TGTGCCAGCTCACCAGAGACAGGCGACATCCTCAATCAGCCCCAGCATTTT
CASSPETGDILNQPQHF
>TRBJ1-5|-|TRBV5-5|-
TGTGCCAGCAGCTTGGTGGGAGGAAGGAGCAATCAGCCCCAGCATTTT
CASSLVGGRSNQPQHF
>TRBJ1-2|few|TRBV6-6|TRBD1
TGTGCCAGCAGTGAGACAGGGGAATTGGGTGGCTACACCTTC
CASSETGELGGYTF
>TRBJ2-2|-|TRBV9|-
TGTGCCAGCAGTGGGGCCGTGCTCACCGGGGAGCTGTTTTTT
CASSGAVLTGELFF
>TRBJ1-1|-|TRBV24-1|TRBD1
TGTGCCACCAGTACCGGGACAGCCCGAGAGGCTTTCTTT
CATSTGTAREAFF
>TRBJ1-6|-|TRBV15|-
TGTGCCACCAGCAGAGATGATTGGACAGAGCGATCACCCCTCCACTTT
CATSRDDWTERSPLHF
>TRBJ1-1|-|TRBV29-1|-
TGCAGCGTTGAAGAAGGGCGGGGGACTGAAGCTTTCTTT
CSVEEGRGTEAFF
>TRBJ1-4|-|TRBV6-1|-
TGTGCCAGCAGTGACAGGGTATCGCAAGAAAAACTGTTTTTT
CASSDRVSQEKLFF
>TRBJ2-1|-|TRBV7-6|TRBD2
TGTGCCAGCAGCTTCCAACTAGCGGGAGGCAATGAGCAGTTCTTC
CASSFQLAGGNEQFF
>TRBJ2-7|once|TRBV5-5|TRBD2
TGTGCCAGCAGCTTGGAGCGCCTAGCGGACTACGAGCAGTACTTC
CASSLERLADYEQYF
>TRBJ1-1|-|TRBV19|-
TGTGCCAGTAAAGACAGGTACACTGAAGCTTTCTTT
CASKDRYTEAFF
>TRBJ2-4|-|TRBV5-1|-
TGCGCCAGCAGCTTACAGGGAGGGGCCAAAAACATTCAGTACTTC
CASSLQGGAKNIQYF
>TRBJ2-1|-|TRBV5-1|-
TGCGCCAGCAGCTTGTCGGCGGGCTCCTACAATGAGCAGTTCTTC
CASSLSAGSYNEQFF
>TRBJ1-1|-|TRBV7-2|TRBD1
TGTGCCAGCAGCCGCACAGGGGGCAGGACTGAAGCTTTCTTT
CASSRTGGRTEAFF
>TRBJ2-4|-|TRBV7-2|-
TGTGCCAGCAGCTTAGCGGTAGCGAACATTCAGTACTTC
CASSLAVANIQYF
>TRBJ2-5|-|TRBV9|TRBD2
TGTGCCAGCAGCGTACTCGCCCTCGCGGGAGTGGAGACCCAGTACTTC
CASSVLALAGVETQYF
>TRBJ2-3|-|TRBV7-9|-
TGTGCCAGCAGCACGCACCCCAACACCCCCACAGATACGCAGTATTTT
CASSTHPNTPTDTQYF
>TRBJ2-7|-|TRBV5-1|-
TGCGCCAGCAGCTTTGGCGGATACGACTACGAGCAGTACTTC
CASSFGGYDYEQYF
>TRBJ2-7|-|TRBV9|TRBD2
TGTGCCAGCAGCCCGGGACTAGCCGTCTCTTACGAGCAGTACTTC
CASSPGLAVSYEQYF
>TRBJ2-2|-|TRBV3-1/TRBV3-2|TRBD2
TGTGCCAGCACTCGTTCCTGGGGGGGTTCCAACACCGGGGAGCTGTTTTTT
CASTRSWGGSNTGELFF
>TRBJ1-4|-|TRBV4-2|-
TGTGCCAGCAGCCAAACTCACAGGGCAACTAATGAAAAACTGTTTTTT
CASSQTHRATNEKLFF
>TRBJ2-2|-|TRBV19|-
TGTGCCAGTAGTATACGTGTAGAGTACACCGGGGAGCTGTTTTTT
CASSIRVEYTGELFF
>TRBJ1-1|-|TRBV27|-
TGTGCCAGCAGACTGGGGGGGGGTGAAGCTTTCTTT
CASRLGGGEAFF
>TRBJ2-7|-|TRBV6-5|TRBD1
TGTGCCAGCACCTCGACAGGGGGCAACGAGCAGTACTTC
CASTSTGGNEQYF
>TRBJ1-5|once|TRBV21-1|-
TGTGCCAGCAGCAAAGTACGTAGGGGAGGTCAGCCCCAGCATTTT
CASSKVRRGGQPQHF
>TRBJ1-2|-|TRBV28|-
TGTGCCAGCACCGCAGGGGTCGAGGGCTATGGCTACACCTTC
CASTAGVEGYGYTF